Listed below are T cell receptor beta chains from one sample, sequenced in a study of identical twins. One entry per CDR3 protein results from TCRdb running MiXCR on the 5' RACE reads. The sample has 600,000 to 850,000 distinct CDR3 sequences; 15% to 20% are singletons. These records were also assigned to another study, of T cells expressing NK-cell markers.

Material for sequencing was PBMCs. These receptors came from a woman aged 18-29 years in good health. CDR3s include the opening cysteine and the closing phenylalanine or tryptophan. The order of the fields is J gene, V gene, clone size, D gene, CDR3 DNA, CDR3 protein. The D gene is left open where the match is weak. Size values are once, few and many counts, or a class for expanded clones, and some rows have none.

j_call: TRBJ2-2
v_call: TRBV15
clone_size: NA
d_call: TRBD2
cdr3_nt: TGTGCCACCAGCAGTGGGAGGGCCGCCGGGGAGCTGTTTTTT
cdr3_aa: CATSSGRAAGELFF

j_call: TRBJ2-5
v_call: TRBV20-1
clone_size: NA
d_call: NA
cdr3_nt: TGCAGTGCCCCGGGGAGGTTGGGCCAGTACTTC
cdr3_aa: CSAPGRLGQYF

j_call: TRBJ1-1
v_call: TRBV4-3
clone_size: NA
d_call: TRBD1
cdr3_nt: TGCGCCAGCAGCCGCTATACAGGGGCCACTGAAGCTTTCTTT
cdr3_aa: CASSRYTGATEAFF

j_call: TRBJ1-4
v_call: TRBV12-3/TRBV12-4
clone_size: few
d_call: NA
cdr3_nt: TGTGCCAGCAGTGCCTTCGGGACCCAATGGGAAAAACTGTTTTTT
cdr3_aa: CASSAFGTQWEKLFF

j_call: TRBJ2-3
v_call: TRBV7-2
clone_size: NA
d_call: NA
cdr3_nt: TGTGCCAGCCTCCCTAGTCTCAGCACAGATACGCAGTATTTT
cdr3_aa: CASLPSLSTDTQYF

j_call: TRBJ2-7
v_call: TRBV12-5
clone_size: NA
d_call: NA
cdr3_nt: TGTGCTAGTGGTCCTCCGGACTCCTACGAGCAGTACTTC
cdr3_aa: CASGPPDSYEQYF

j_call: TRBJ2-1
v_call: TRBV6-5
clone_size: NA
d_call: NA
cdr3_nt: TGTGCCAGCAGTTACTCTGCCGGAAAGGAGTTCTTC
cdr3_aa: CASSYSAGKEFF

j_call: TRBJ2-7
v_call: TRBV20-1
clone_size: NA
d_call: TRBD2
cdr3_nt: TGCAGTGCTAGTCGGACTAGCGTCTCCTACGAGCAGTACTTC
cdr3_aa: CSASRTSVSYEQYF

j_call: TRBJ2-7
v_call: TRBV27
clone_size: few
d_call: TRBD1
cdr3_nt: TGTGCCAGCAGTTTTACGGGACAGGGTACCTACGAGCAGTACTTC
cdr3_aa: CASSFTGQGTYEQYF

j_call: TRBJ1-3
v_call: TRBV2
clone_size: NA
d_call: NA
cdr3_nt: TGTGCCAGCAGTCCCCTCCGTGGCGACACCATATATTTT
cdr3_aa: CASSPLRGDTIYF

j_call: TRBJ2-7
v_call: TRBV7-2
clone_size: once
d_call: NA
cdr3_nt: TGTGCCAGCAGCTCCAGCGCTACCTACGAGCAGTACTTC
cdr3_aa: CASSSSATYEQYF

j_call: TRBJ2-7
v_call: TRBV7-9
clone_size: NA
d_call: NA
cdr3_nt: TGTGCCTCAGGTGGGCTTTTTTACGAGCAGTACTTC
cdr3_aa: CASGGLFYEQYF

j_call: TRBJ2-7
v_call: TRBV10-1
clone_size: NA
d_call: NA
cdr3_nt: TGCGCCAGCAGTTCCGGAGGGATCCCCTACGAGCAGTACTTC
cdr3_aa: CASSSGGIPYEQYF

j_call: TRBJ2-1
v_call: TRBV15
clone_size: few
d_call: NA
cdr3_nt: TGTGCCACCAGCAGAGATCCTCTCGGTCTCCAAGAGTATGAGCAGTTCTTC
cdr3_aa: CATSRDPLGLQEYEQFF

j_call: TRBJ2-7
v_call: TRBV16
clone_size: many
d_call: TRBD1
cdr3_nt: TGTGCCAGCAGCCCGGGACAGCGTAACGAGCAGTACTTC
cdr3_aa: CASSPGQRNEQYF

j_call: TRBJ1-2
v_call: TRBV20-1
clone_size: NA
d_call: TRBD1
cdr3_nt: TGCAGTGCTCAGAAGGACAGGAGCTATGGCTACACCTTC
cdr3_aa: CSAQKDRSYGYTF

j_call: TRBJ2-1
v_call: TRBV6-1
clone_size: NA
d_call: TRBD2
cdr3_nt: TGTGCCAGCACTCGGACTAGGCAGAGCTCCTACAATGAGCAGTTCTTC
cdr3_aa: CASTRTRQSSYNEQFF

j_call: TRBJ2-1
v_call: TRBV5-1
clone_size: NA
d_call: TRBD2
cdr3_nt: TGCGCCAGCAGGACTGCGGGGGGGCCTGGGTACAATGAGCAGTTCTTC
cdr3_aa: CASRTAGGPGYNEQFF

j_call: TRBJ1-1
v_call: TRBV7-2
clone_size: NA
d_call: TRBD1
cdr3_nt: TGTGCCAGCAGCCAACTCCGGGACAGGAACACTGAAGCTTTCTTT
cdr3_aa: CASSQLRDRNTEAFF

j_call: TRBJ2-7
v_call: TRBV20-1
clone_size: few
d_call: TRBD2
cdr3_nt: TGCAGTGCAACGGGACTAGCGGCCTACGAGCAGTACTTC
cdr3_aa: CSATGLAAYEQYF

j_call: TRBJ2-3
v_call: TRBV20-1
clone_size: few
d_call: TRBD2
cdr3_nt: TGCAGTGCTAGAGTCCTAGCGGCAGATACGCAGTATTTT
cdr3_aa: CSARVLAADTQYF

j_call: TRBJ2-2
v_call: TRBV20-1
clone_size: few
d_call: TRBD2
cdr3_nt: TGCAGTGCTAGAGGGACTAGCGGCACCGGGGAGCTGTTTTTT
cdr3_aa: CSARGTSGTGELFF

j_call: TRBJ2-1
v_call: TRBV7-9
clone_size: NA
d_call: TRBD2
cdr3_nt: TGTGCCATCGTCCGGGTAGCGGGGGCAGACAATGAGCAGTTCTTC
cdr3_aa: CAIVRVAGADNEQFF